What follows are 27 T cell receptor beta chains derived from one specimen sequenced in a study of blood T cell repertoires in COVID-19. Sequencing used immunoSEQ multiplex PCR; TCRdb keeps in-frame clones, though not all of them. The table includes 170,000 or so clones, more than 90% detected once. Sequences were obtained from peripheral blood. The receptor set was obtained from a man between 50 and 59 years old with acute or convalescent COVID-19.

V and J are TRBV4-1 and TRBJ2-1, with 9 bases lining up with TRBD2. CDR1 is MGHRA, CDR2 YSYEKL, per germline. J was trimmed by 4 bases and V by 1 base; bases with no gene match: 5. This CDR3 contains 16 residues. CDR3 residues: CASSQASGTLYNEQFF. In nucleotides, the CDR3 is TGCGCCAGCAGCCAAGCTAGCGGGACCCTATACAATGAGCAGTTCTTC.

The table lists this clone with a few counts. V gene TRBV2 combines with J gene TRBJ1-3, with D possibly matching TRBD1 (5 bases). Between the trimmed V and J ends, which lost 8 bases and 0 bases, there was a span of 20 bases. Germline V lookup: CDR1 SNHLY, CDR2 FYNNEI. The CDR3 is 17 amino acids. CDR3 residues: CASRTGHFPSSGNTIYF. Here the CDR3 DNA reads TGTGCCAGCCGTACCGGACATTTTCCAAGCTCTGGAAACACCATATATTTT.

The chain couples TRBV9 to TRBJ1-6; D not certain. CDR1 is SGDLS and CDR2 is YYNGEE in the germline V gene. V was clipped by 1 base and J by 10 bases, with 18 bases between them. This CDR3 spans 16 amino acids. The CDR3 region is CASSVSAEARTSPLHF. CDR3 sequence (DNA): TGTGCCAGCAGCGTAAGTGCGGAGGCTCGGACCTCACCCCTCCACTTT.

CDR3 bases: TGTGCCTGGGGATCAGGGTCTCAGCCCCAGCATTTT. The encoded protein is CAWGSGSQPQHF. The chain carries TRBV30 and TRBJ1-5, with D possibly matching TRBD1 (5 bases). The CDR3 runs to 12 residues. Germline V gene sequence: CDR1 GTSNPN, CDR2 SVGIG (reference sequence). Deletions cut 5 bases from V and 6 bases from J, with 11 bases between.

Remarks on this clone: Compared with germline, one end of the junction differs, possibly owing to a read error. V gene TRBV10-3 combines with J gene TRBJ2-1; 12 bases line up with TRBD2. Germline CDR1 reads ENHRY; CDR2 reads SYGVKD. The CDR3 has 13 residues. CDR3 nucleotides: TGTGCCACCACTAGCGGGGGGCCCCGTGGGAGAGTCTTC. This gives the protein CATTSGGPRGRVF.

The gene calls are TRBV3-1 (or the pseudogene TRBV3-2) and TRBJ2-7, with D perhaps TRBD1 (6 bases). The CDR3 contains 14 residues. Germline-derived CDR1 and CDR2 are LGHDT and YNNKEL (reference sequence). Trimming left V 4 bases short and J 2 bases short, with 12 bases between. CDR3 region: CASSPRGQTYEQYF. The CDR3 DNA follows: TGTGCCAGCAGCCCCCGAGGACAGACCTACGAGCAGTACTTC.

The chain employs TRBV5-1 and TRBJ2-7, with TRBD2 identical over 7 bases. CDR1 and CDR2 (germline): SGHRS, YFSETQ. The CDR3 runs to 15 residues. The junction had 11 bases not matched to a gene; V was cut back by 4 bases and J by 4 bases. This CDR3 reads CASSQGRGSIYEQYF. The CDR3 coding sequence is TGCGCCAGCAGCCAAGGGCGGGGGAGTATTTACGAGCAGTACTTC.

The chain couples TRBV5-1 to TRBJ2-3; maybe TRBD1 (6 bases). The V and J ends lost 2 bases and 3 bases respectively, with 7 bases between them. The CDR3 runs to 13 residues. Germline CDR1 reads SGHRS; CDR2 reads YFSETQ. This chain's CDR3 is CASSFDRTDTQYF. CDR3 nucleotide sequence: TGCGCCAGCAGCTTTGACAGGACAGATACGCAGTATTTT.

The rearrangement joins TRBV7-2 to TRBJ2-1; 8 nucleotides match TRBD2. V dropped 2 bases and J dropped 2; count of bases not matched to a gene: 8. The CDR3 spans 17 residues. The V gene's germline CDR1 is SGHTA and CDR2 FQGNSA. The CDR3 here is CASSLFGAGEPYNEQFF. DNA for the CDR3: TGTGCCAGCAGCTTATTCGGAGCGGGAGAACCCTACAATGAGCAGTTCTTC.

The chain couples TRBV18 to TRBJ2-3, with 11 positions matching TRBD2. Germline CDR1 reads KGHSH; CDR2 reads LQKENI. This CDR3 is built from 18 residues. Unmatched junction bases numbered 8, after V lost 3 bases and J lost 0 bases. The CDR3 bases are TGTGCCAGCTCACCCAACCCCCTAGCGGGAGGTAGCACAGATACGCAGTATTTT. Its translation: CASSPNPLAGGSTDTQYF.

CDR3 loop: CASSEGTSGYTYEQYF. DNA of the CDR3: TGTGCCAGCAGTGAGGGGACTAGCGGTTATACCTACGAGCAGTACTTC. The chain has TRBV25-1 and TRBJ2-7, with TRBD2 matching 11 bases. CDR1 is MGHDK, CDR2 SYGVNS, per germline. V lost 3 bases to trimming and J lost 2 bases; unmatched junction nucleotides: 6. CDR3 size: 16 residues.

This clone was found a few times. The gene calls are TRBV28 and TRBJ1-4; 8 bases are shared with TRBD1. Unmatched junction bases numbered 4, after V lost 2 bases and J lost 8 bases. This CDR3 is 14 amino acids long. CDR1 and CDR2 from the germline V gene are MDHEN and SYDVKM. CDR3 bases: TGTGCCAGCAGTTTAGCAGGGGGCGGCGAAAAACTGTTTTTT. As protein: CASSLAGGGEKLFF.

The chain is built from TRBV6-5 and TRBJ2-5; D not resolved. Trimming pared 7 bases from V and 2 bases from J, leaving 11 bases between. Germline-derived CDR1 and CDR2 are MNHEY and SVGAGI. This CDR3 is 13 amino acids long. The CDR3 sequence is CASTRVLQETQYF. The CDR3 DNA sequence: TGTGCCAGCACCCGAGTGCTACAAGAGACCCAGTACTTC.

This chain links TRBV24-1 with TRBJ2-3; D unresolved. Per germline, CDR1 KGHDR and CDR2 SFDVKD. This CDR3 has 12 residues. Trimming removed 1 base at V and 8 bases at J, with 6 bases between. The CDR3 loop reads CATSDFRGTQYF. The CDR3 DNA follows: TGTGCCACCAGTGATTTTCGCGGTACGCAGTATTTT.

The V gene is TRBV13, the J gene TRBJ1-4; D gene uncertain. Per the germline V gene, CDR1 is PRHDT and CDR2 is FYEKMQ (reference sequence). V lost 3 bases to trimming and J lost 0 bases, with 8 bases between them. CDR3 size: 15 residues. The CDR3 spells CASSFTESTNEKLFF. As DNA, the CDR3 is TGTGCCAGCAGCTTTACAGAGTCAACTAATGAAAAACTGTTTTTT.

The V gene is TRBV5-4, the J gene TRBJ2-1; 13 nucleotides line up with TRBD2. With V trimmed by 3 bases and J by 2 bases, 2 bases remained unmatched. Germline V CDR1 and CDR2: SGHNT, YYREEE (reference sequence). The CDR3 sequence is 16 residues long. In nucleotides, the CDR3 is TGTGCCAGCAGCTACGGGACTAGCGGGACCTACAATGAGCAGTTCTTC. It codes for CASSYGTSGTYNEQFF.

CDR3 loop: CAWSVSWSGSNEQFF. In nucleotides, the CDR3 is TGTGCCTGGAGTGTATCCTGGTCGGGGTCCAATGAGCAGTTCTTC. The chain is built from TRBV30 and TRBJ2-1; weak D call: TRBD2 (5 bases). The V gene's germline CDR1 is GTSNPN and CDR2 SVGIG (reference sequence). CDR3 size: 15 residues. V shed 0 bases and J shed 6 bases, with 15 bases lying between them.

The chain combines TRBV12-3 or TRBV12-4 with TRBJ1-2; D remains unclear. The CDR3 has 12 amino acids. V lost 4 bases to trimming and J lost 6 bases, with 9 bases between them. The CDR3 bases are TGTGCCAGCAGTTCGGGTGTACATGGCTACACCTTC. It translates to CASSSGVHGYTF.

The genes are TRBV5-8 and TRBJ1-6; D is perhaps TRBD1 (5 bases). The CDR3 loop spans 16 amino acids. V was shortened by 1 base and J by 5 bases, with 13 bases between the two germline ends. CDR1 is SGHTS, CDR2 YDEGEE, per germline. The CDR3 sequence is CASSLPGAADNSPLHF. In DNA, the CDR3 is TGTGCCAGCAGCTTGCCTGGGGCGGCCGATAATTCACCCCTCCACTTT. The whole variable domain, remainder taken from reference TRBV5-8 and TRBJ1-6, is EAGVTQSPTHLIKTRGQQATLRCSPISGHTSVYWYQQALGLGLQFLLWYDEGEERNRGNFPPRFSGRQFPNYSSELNVNALELEDSALYLCASSLPGAADNSPLHFGNGTRLTVT.

This rearrangement joins TRBV11-2 to TRBJ2-5; D gene ambiguous. This CDR3 has 14 residues. Trimming took off 5 bases at V and 5 bases at J, with 15 bases between the two ends. Germline loops: CDR1 SGHAT, CDR2 FQNNGV. In DNA, the CDR3 is TGTGCCAGCAGCAAACGCGGAGTCCTTGAGACCCAGTACTTC. It encodes CASSKRGVLETQYF. The entire variable domain, with the rest obtained from reference TRBV11-2 and TRBJ2-5, is as follows: EAGVAQSPRYKIIEKRQSVAFWCNPISGHATLYWYQQILGQGPKLLIQFQNNGVVDDSQLPKDRFSAERLKGVDSTLKIQPAKLEDSAVYLCASSKRGVLETQYFGPGTRLLVL.

The gene calls are TRBV18 and TRBJ2-2; 9 positions agree with TRBD2. Trimming cost V 2 bases and J 3 bases; bases outside gene matches: 1. The V gene's germline CDR1 is KGHSH and CDR2 LQKENI. This CDR3 comprises 15 residues. The CDR3 sequence: CASSPLAGDTGELFF. CDR3 DNA sequence: TGTGCCAGCTCACCATTAGCGGGAGACACCGGGGAGCTGTTTTTT.

The chain combines TRBV6-5 with TRBJ2-7; D ambiguous. The germline CDR1 and CDR2 sequences are MNHEY and SVGAGI. Trimming removed 8 bases at V and 2 bases at J, with 7 bases between. The CDR3 runs to 11 residues. The CDR3 loop reads CASPGPYEQYF. As DNA, the CDR3 is TGTGCCAGCCCCGGTCCCTACGAGCAGTACTTC.

This chain joins TRBV5-6 and TRBJ1-1, with TRBD1 matching 8 bases. CDR1 is SGHDT and CDR2 is YYEEEE in the germline V gene. V was pared by 2 bases and J by 0 bases, with 6 bases of the junction left unmatched. The CDR3 extends over 16 amino acids. Here the CDR3 DNA reads TGTGCCAGCAGCTTAGGACAGGGATTCATGAACACTGAAGCTTTCTTT. It specifies CASSLGQGFMNTEAFF.

The chain combines TRBV10-2 with TRBJ2-3, with D possibly TRBD2 on 7 matching bases. The V and J ends lost 6 bases and 6 bases respectively, with 19 bases between them. The V gene's germline CDR1 is WSHSY and CDR2 SAAADI. This CDR3 is 15 amino acids long. The CDR3 coding sequence is TGCGCCAGCAGCGAGGGGGGCGGGAGACTCGATACGCAGTATTTT. This sequence encodes CASSEGGGRLDTQYF.

The chain recombines TRBV4-2 with TRBJ2-2; maybe TRBD1 (6 bases). This CDR3 comprises 15 residues. Between the trimmed V and J ends, which lost 4 bases and 6 bases, there was a span of 15 bases. CDR1 and CDR2 from the germline V gene are LGHNA and YNFKEQ. The CDR3 sequence: CASSRDPQGPGELFF. CDR3 sequence (DNA): TGTGCCAGCAGCCGAGACCCGCAGGGGCCCGGGGAGCTGTTTTTT.

The rearrangement joins TRBV7-9 to TRBJ1-5; D is uncertain. Germline V lookup: CDR1 SEHNR, CDR2 FQNEAQ (reference sequence). The CDR3 extends over 13 amino acids. Trimming pared 1 base from V and 5 bases from J, leaving 6 bases between. DNA for the CDR3: TGTGCCAGCAGCTTAGAGGCGGATCAGCCCCAGCATTTT. Translated, it gives CASSLEADQPQHF.

The CDR3 DNA sequence: TGTGCCAGCAGCTGGAGGGATGAGCAGTTCTTC. Its translation: CASSWRDEQFF. The chain combines TRBV5-6 with TRBJ2-1; TRBD2 might be the D (6 bases). V was shortened by 3 bases and J by 8 bases, with 6 bases between the two germline ends. Germline lookup yields CDR1 SGHDT and CDR2 YYEEEE. The CDR3 totals 11 residues.